This T cell receptor beta chain derives from a study of shared clonotypes between healthy human individuals. Study-level findings and limits: Non-shared clonotypes displayed generation probabilities falling below those of clonotypes present in all four donors. Sharing of clonotypes among donors was expected to vary with sequencing depth.

Positively selected for CCR7, the CD45RO-negative cells used as naive CD8 cells excluded terminally differentiated effector memory CD45RA+ cells. CDR1 SGHAT and CDR2 FQDESV come from the germline V gene (reference sequence). The CDR3 runs to 15 residues. V was pared by 5 bases and J by 4 bases, with 9 bases of the junction left unmatched. As for this clone: What it binds is unknown.

The table came from immunoSEQ multiplex PCR; TCRdb's copy has only in-frame clones and leaves some out. Of fewer than 1 million clones listed, around 96% are singletons. Sequenced material: naive CD8+ T cells sorted from blood. The sequence was collected from a man between 25 and 39 years old in good health. The chain couples TRBV11-1 to TRBJ2-3; 7 nucleotides align to TRBD2. This chain's CDR3 is CASSRGGAGSDTQYF. As DNA, the CDR3 is TGTGCCAGCAGCCGGGGCGGAGCGGGATCAGATACGCAGTATTTT.